This T cell receptor (beta chain) came from a study of PD-1 blockade in classical Hodgkin lymphoma. The ends lost 5 bases at V and 2 bases at J; junction bases unmatched: 8. The CDR3 extends over 15 amino acids. Germline V lookup: CDR1 MNHEY, CDR2 SMNVEV (reference sequence). Time point meaning: cycle 4 day 1 (C4D1), after more than 5 weeks of nivolumab. No patient escaped relapse after autologous stem cell transplantation, and brentuximab vedotin exposure varied. This clone came up once. Clones were read by immunoSEQ multiplex PCR, and TCRdb kept only the in-frame ones, dropping some. This sample has some 52,000 clones, with about nine tenths found just once.

The rearrangement joins TRBV27 to TRBJ1-2, with 7 bases aligning to TRBD1. The starting material was peripheral blood mononuclear cells (PBMCs), obtained before the fourth cycle of nivolumab. The source of this sequence is a human donor with classical Hodgkin lymphoma. The CDR3 here is CASSPRTGENYGYTF. The CDR3 DNA follows: TGTGCCAGCAGTCCCCGCACAGGGGAAAACTATGGCTACACCTTC.